The sample holds many counts of the clone carrying this T cell receptor beta chain. Its matching antigen is unknown. CDR1 MNHEY and CDR2 SMNVEV come from the germline V gene (reference sequence). The J segment lost 2 bases and the V segment lost 2 bases, leaving 6 bases of the junction unmatched. The CDR3 runs 17 residues. The entry originates in a study of T cell repertoires in cytomegalovirus infection. About the research overall: Indications of both CMV infection and matching HLA type were provided by public TCR beta signatures.

General study findings and limits: Summed frequency of shared TCR beta families picked out CMV carriers who also had the relevant HLA. Dominating the ex vivo response were HLA-C-restricted CMV-specific TCR beta clonotypes.

TCRdb reprocessed the reads with MiXCR, giving one entry per CDR3 protein. This table has 490,000 or so distinct CDR3 sequences, roughly 10% appearing once. The TCR originated in a human donor in good health (CMV status not recorded). Some clones in this sample may be carry-over from other donors' samples. The sample taken for sequencing was PBMCs. The V gene is TRBV27, the J gene TRBJ2-1; TRBD1 matches 10 bases. CDR3: CASSLLPGTGAYNEQFF. CDR3 nucleotide sequence: TGTGCCAGCAGTTTACTCCCCGGGACAGGGGCCTACAATGAGCAGTTCTTC.